Described below is a single T cell receptor beta chain sequence and its context. The CDR3 extends over 14 amino acids. The germline V and J ends were trimmed by 5 bases and 9 bases, with 19 bases remaining between them. From germline, CDR1 is MGHRA and CDR2 YSYEKL. Source study methods: How many nucleated cells were present was estimated from reference gene primer amplification. Some clones are missing from TCRdb's copy, which holds only in-frame ones; the method was immunoSEQ multiplex PCR. That table is the source of V, J and clone size, and D and trimming were worked out from the DNA. The table includes 150,000 to 160,000 clones, roughly 80% detected once. These data belong to a study of blood T cell repertoires in COVID-19. Study-level background: COVID-19 samples from acute and convalescent phases originated in the United States, Italy and Spain. The analysed material was cDNA or gDNA that came from T cells, B-cell-depleted T cells, or PBMCs.

The gene calls are TRBV4-1 and TRBJ1-2; the D is unclear. The origin of this receptor is a woman in her sixties or seventies with COVID-19, enrolled during active disease. The material sequenced was peripheral blood. Here the CDR3 DNA reads TGCGCCAGCAGCGAGCGAGGGTCTTTTTACTGCTACACCTTC. Protein product: CASSERGSFYCYTF.